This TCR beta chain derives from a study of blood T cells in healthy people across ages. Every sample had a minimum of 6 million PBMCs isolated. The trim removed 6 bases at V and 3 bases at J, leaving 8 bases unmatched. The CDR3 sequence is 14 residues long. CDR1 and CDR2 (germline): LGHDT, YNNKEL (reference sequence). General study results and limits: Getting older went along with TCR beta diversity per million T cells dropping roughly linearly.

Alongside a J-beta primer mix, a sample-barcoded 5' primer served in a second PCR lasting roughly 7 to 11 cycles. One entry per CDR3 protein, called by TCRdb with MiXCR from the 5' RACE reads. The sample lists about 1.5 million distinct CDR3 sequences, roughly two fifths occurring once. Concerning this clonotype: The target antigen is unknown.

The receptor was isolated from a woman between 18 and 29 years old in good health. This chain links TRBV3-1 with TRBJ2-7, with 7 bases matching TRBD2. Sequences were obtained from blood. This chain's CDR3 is CASSRGRTSYEQYF. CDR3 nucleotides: TGTGCCAGCAGTCGCGGACGGACTAGCTACGAGCAGTACTTC.